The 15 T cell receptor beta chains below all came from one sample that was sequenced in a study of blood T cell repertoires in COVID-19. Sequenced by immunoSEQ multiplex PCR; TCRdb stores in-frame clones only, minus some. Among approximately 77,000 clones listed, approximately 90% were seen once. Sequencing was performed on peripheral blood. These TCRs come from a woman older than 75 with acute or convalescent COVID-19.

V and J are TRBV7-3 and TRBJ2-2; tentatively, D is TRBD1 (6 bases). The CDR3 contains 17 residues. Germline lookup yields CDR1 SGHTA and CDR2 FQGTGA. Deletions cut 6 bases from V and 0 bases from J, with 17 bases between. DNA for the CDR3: TGTGCCAGCAGTCCTCTCGGAAGGACAGCGAACACCGGGGAGCTGTTTTTT. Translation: CASSPLGRTANTGELFF.

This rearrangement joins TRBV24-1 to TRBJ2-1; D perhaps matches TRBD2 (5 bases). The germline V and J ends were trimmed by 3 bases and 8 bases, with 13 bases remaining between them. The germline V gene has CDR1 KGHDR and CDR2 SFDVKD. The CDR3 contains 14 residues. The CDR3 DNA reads TGTGCCACCAGTGATCGGGGTACCGGGGATGAGCAGTTCTTC. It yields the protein CATSDRGTGDEQFF.

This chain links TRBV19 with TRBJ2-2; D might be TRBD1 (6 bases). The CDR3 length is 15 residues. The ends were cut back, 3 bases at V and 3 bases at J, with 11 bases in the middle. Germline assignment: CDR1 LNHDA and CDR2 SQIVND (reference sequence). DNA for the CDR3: TGTGCCAGTAGTATTGGGGGCGCGGACACCGGGGAGCTGTTTTTT. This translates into CASSIGGADTGELFF.

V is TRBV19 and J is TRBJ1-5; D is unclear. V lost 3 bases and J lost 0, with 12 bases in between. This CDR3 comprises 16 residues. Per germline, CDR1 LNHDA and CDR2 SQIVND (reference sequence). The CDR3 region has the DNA TGTGCCAGTAGTATTATCGGGAGCCATAGCAATCAGCCCCAGCATTTT. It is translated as CASSIIGSHSNQPQHF.

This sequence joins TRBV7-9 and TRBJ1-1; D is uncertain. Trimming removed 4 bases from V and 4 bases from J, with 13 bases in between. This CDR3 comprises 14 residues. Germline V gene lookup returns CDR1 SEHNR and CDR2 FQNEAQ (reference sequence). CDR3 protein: CASSSQRGSTEAFF. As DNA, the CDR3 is TGTGCCAGCAGCTCCCAGCGGGGATCCACTGAAGCTTTCTTT.

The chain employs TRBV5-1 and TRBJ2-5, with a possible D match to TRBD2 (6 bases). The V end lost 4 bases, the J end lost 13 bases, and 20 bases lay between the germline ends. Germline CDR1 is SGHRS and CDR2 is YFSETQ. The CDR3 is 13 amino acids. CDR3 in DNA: TGCGCCAGCAGCCCCGGTTTTGATGTTAGCGGGTACTTC. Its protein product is CASSPGFDVSGYF.

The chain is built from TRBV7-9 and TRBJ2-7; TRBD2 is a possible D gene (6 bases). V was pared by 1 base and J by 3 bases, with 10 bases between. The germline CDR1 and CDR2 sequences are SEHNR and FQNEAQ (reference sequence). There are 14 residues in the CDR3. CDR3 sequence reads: CASSLGGVGYEQYF. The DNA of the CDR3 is TGTGCCAGCAGCTTAGGCGGGGTAGGCTACGAGCAGTACTTC.

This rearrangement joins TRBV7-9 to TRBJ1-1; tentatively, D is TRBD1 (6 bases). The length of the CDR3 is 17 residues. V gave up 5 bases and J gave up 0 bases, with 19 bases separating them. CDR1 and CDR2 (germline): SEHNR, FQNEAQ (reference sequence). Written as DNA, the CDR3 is TGTGCCAGCAGCACCCGCGGGGGGACAACTGTGAACACTGAAGCTTTCTTT. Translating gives CASSTRGGTTVNTEAFF.

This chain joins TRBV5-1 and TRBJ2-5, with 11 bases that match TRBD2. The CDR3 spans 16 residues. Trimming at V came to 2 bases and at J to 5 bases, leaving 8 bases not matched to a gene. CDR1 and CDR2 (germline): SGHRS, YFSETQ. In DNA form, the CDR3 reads TGCGCCAGCAGCTTAGGTAGCGGGGGGGCCGGGGAGACCCAGTACTTC. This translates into CASSLGSGGAGETQYF.

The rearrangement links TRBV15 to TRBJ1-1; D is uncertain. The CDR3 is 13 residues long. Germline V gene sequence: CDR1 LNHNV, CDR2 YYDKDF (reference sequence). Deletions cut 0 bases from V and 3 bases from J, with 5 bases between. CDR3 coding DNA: TGTGCCACCAGCAGAGATTTATACACTGAAGCTTTCTTT. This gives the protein CATSRDLYTEAFF.

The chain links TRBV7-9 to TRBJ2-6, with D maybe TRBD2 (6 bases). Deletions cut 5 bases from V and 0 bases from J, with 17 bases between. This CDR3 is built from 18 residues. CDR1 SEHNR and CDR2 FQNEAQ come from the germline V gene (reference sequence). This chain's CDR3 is CASSPRRGPSSGANVLTF. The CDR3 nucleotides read TGTGCCAGCAGCCCGAGGAGGGGCCCCAGCTCTGGGGCCAACGTCCTGACTTTC.

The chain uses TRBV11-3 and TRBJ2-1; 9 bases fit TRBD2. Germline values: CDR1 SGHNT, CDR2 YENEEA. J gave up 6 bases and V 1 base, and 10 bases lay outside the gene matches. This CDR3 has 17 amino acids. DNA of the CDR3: TGTGCCAGCAGCTTAGCCCTCGCGGGGGGGTTTGGCAATGAGCAGTTCTTC. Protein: CASSLALAGGFGNEQFF.

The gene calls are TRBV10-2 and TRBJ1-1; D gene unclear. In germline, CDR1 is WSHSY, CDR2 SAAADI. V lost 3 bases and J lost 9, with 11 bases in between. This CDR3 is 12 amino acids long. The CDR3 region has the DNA TGCGCCAGCAGTGAACCGGCGACAAAAGCTTTCTTT. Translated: CASSEPATKAFF.

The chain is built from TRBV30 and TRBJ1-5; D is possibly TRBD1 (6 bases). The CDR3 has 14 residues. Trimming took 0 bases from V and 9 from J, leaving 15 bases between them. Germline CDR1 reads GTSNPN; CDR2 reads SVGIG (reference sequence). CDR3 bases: TGTGCCTGGAGTGTTTACAGGGTGGCTCGGCCCCAGCATTTT. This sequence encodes CAWSVYRVARPQHF.

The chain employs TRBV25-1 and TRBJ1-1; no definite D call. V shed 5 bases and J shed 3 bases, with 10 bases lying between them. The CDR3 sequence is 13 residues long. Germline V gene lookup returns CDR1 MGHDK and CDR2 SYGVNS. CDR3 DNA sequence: TGTGCCAGCAGTCCCCGACATGACACTGAAGCTTTCTTT. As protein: CASSPRHDTEAFF.